This entry lists 29 T cell receptor beta chains sequenced from one sample in a study of blood T cell repertoires in COVID-19. This table comes from immunoSEQ multiplex PCR, and its TCRdb copy is limited to in-frame clones, with some not included. The table includes 150,000 or so clones, about 90% detected once. The sample consisted of peripheral blood. Receptor source: a man aged 45-60 years with acute or convalescent COVID-19.

The genes are TRBV25-1 and TRBJ1-5; 8 bases line up with TRBD1. Germline assignment: CDR1 MGHDK and CDR2 SYGVNS. Trimming at V came to 4 bases and at J to 5 bases, leaving 4 bases not matched to a gene. The CDR3 contains 14 residues. For the CDR3, the DNA is TGTGCCAGCAGTGGAGACAGGGGAGATCAGCCCCAGCATTTT. Translating it yields CASSGDRGDQPQHF.

This clone appeared a few times. The same CDR3 arises from other DNA sequences in this sample as well. This chain connects TRBV30 to TRBJ1-1; D is perhaps TRBD1 (6 bases). This CDR3 spans 11 amino acids. CDR1 is GTSNPN, CDR2 SVGIG, per germline (reference sequence). V was trimmed by 5 bases and J by 5 bases, leaving 9 bases between them. CDR3 nucleotide sequence: TGTGCCTGGGCCAGGGGAACTGAAGCTTTCTTT. Encoded protein: CAWARGTEAFF.

The chain links TRBV5-1 to TRBJ1-2, with 8 positions matching TRBD1. V dropped 0 bases and J dropped 1; count of bases not matched to a gene: 5. CDR3 size: 16 residues. The germline gives CDR1 SGHRS, CDR2 YFSETQ. CDR3 protein: CASSLVVTGVNYGYTF. For the CDR3, the DNA is TGCGCCAGCAGCTTGGTGGTGACAGGGGTTAACTATGGCTACACCTTC.

This clone was recorded a few times. The chain links TRBV7-3 to TRBJ2-7; TRBD2 might be the D (5 bases). V was shortened by 5 bases and J by 0 bases, with 23 bases between the two germline ends. Germline values: CDR1 SGHTA, CDR2 FQGTGA. The CDR3 has 18 amino acids. The DNA of the CDR3 is TGTGCCAGCAGCAAAACTTACGAGGGTGGGAGAGCCTCCTACGAGCAGTACTTC. Its protein is CASSKTYEGGRASYEQYF.

The DNA for the CDR3 is TGCAGCGTTGGACAGGGTCCTAACTATGGCTACACCTTC. As protein: CSVGQGPNYGYTF. The chain couples TRBV29-1 to TRBJ1-2; 7 positions agree with TRBD1. J lost 0 bases, V lost 4 bases, and 2 bases had no gene match. Germline V CDR1 and CDR2: SQVTM, ANQGSEA. CDR3 length: 13 amino acids.

V is TRBV6-5 and J is TRBJ1-1; D unclear. Trimming removed 2 bases at V and 0 bases at J, with 10 bases between. This CDR3 has 15 residues. CDR1 and CDR2 (germline): MNHEY, SVGAGI. Here the CDR3 DNA reads TGTGCCAGCAGTTACCAACTTTTGATGAACACTGAAGCTTTCTTT. Its translation is CASSYQLLMNTEAFF.

CDR3 loop: CASSKEIGLRSYNSPLHF. Here the CDR3 DNA reads TGTGCCAGCAGCAAAGAAATTGGGTTGAGGAGTTATAATTCACCCCTCCACTTT. V usage is TRBV21-1 and J usage is TRBJ1-6. TRBV21-1 counts as a pseudogene. This CDR3 is built from 18 residues.

This chain connects TRBV3-1 (or the pseudogene TRBV3-2) to TRBJ1-5, with D uncertain. CDR1 LGHDT and CDR2 YNNKEL come from the germline V gene (reference sequence). The CDR3 sequence is 15 residues long. V was shortened by 0 bases and J by 2 bases, with 8 bases between the two germline ends. The CDR3 region has the DNA TGTGCCAGCAGCCAAGAGGGCGGGGGCAATCAGCCCCAGCATTTT. This encodes CASSQEGGGNQPQHF.

The CDR3 DNA reads TGTGCCAGCTCCGGGCGGGCAAGGGAGACCCAGTACTTC. It translates to CASSGRARETQYF. V is TRBV18 and J is TRBJ2-5, with D perhaps TRBD2 (5 bases). CDR1 and CDR2 (germline): KGHSH, LQKENI. The length of the CDR3 is 13 residues. The V and J ends lost 6 bases and 5 bases respectively, with 13 bases between them.

This chain links TRBV27 with TRBJ1-2, with D possibly matching TRBD1 (5 bases). Germline CDR1 is MNHEY and CDR2 is SMNVEV (reference sequence). V lost 5 bases and J lost 8, with 18 bases in between. This CDR3 has 14 amino acids. CDR3: CASSASGGFHGYTF. The DNA of the CDR3 is TGTGCCAGCAGTGCTTCGGGGGGTTTTCACGGCTACACCTTC.

This chain uses TRBV7-3 with TRBJ2-1, with TRBD2 identical over 7 bases. Trimming took 2 bases from V and 4 from J; bases not matched to a gene: 8. This CDR3 is built from 16 residues. Per germline, CDR1 SGHTA and CDR2 FQGTGA. The CDR3 here is CASSLLSRELYNEQFF. The CDR3 nucleotides are TGTGCCAGCAGCTTACTCTCGCGGGAGTTGTACAATGAGCAGTTCTTC.

V usage is TRBV30 and J usage is TRBJ1-6; no definite D call. CDR3 length: 14 residues. V dropped 1 base and J dropped 8 bases, with 12 bases sitting between them. CDR1 is GTSNPN and CDR2 is SVGIG in the germline V gene (reference sequence). The CDR3 reads CAWSEAVGDSPLHF. In DNA, the CDR3 is TGTGCCTGGAGTGAAGCTGTCGGAGATTCACCCCTCCACTTT.

V usage is TRBV6-6 and J usage is TRBJ2-2; D is unresolved. The CDR3 extends over 16 amino acids. The V gene's germline CDR1 is MNHNY and CDR2 SVGAGI (reference sequence). V gave up 0 bases and J gave up 4 bases, with 12 bases separating them. The CDR3 DNA is TGTGCCAGCAGTTACTCCCGATCCTTCGGCACCGGGGAGCTGTTTTTT. Amino acid sequence: CASSYSRSFGTGELFF.

V and J are TRBV5-6 and TRBJ1-2, with D possibly TRBD1 on 5 matching bases. This CDR3 comprises 13 residues. V was shortened by 1 base and J by 8 bases, with 12 bases between the two germline ends. Germline CDR1 is SGHDT and CDR2 is YYEEEE. In DNA, the CDR3 is TGTGCCAGCAGCTTGAGGGGTTCTTTCGGCTACACCTTC. It encodes CASSLRGSFGYTF.

This clone was seen more than once but under ten times. CDR3 residues: CATSSRIVQSLGYTF. DNA of the CDR3: TGTGCCACAAGCAGTAGAATTGTACAGTCATTGGGCTACACCTTC. The V gene is TRBV5-4, the J gene TRBJ1-2; no clear D. Per germline, CDR1 SGHNT and CDR2 YYREEE (reference sequence). The CDR3 loop spans 15 amino acids. Trimming shortened V by 9 bases and J by 8 bases, and 26 bases separated the two germline ends.

This clone has only one observation. V is TRBV5-1 and J is TRBJ2-2; possible D gene TRBD1, 5 bases. With 2 bases removed from V and 1 base from J, the gap between germline ends came to 9 bases. This CDR3 has 15 residues. CDR1 and CDR2 (germline): SGHRS, YFSETQ. CDR3 protein: CASSFGQVNTGELFF. CDR3 DNA: TGCGCCAGCAGCTTCGGACAAGTGAACACCGGGGAGCTGTTTTTT. The complete variable domain, with remaining parts taken from reference TRBV5-1 and TRBJ2-2, reads KAGVTQTPRYLIKTRGQQVTLSCSPISGHRSVSWYQQTPGQGLQFLFEYFSETQRNKGNFPGRFSGRQFSNSRSEMNVSTLELGDSALYLCASSFGQVNTGELFFGEGSRLTVL.

The J gene is TRBJ1-2, the V gene TRBV18; D ambiguous. The CDR3 runs to 16 residues. V lost 3 bases to trimming and J lost 5 bases, with 19 bases between them. The germline V gene encodes CDR1 KGHSH and CDR2 LQKENI. CDR3 nucleotide sequence: TGTGCCAGCTCACCGGGAGTCTTCCCCACCCTTTATGGCTACACCTTC. Translation: CASSPGVFPTLYGYTF.

The chain has TRBV19 and TRBJ1-6; tentatively, D is TRBD1 (5 bases). Looked up from germline, CDR1 is LNHDA and CDR2 is SQIVND (reference sequence). CDR3 length: 15 residues. V lost 6 bases, J lost 5 bases, and 14 bases lay in between. For the CDR3, the DNA is TGTGCCAGTAGATGGGGCGGACCTGATAATTCACCCCTCCACTTT. Protein sequence: CASRWGGPDNSPLHF.

The rearrangement joins TRBV9 to TRBJ2-1; TRBD2 matches at 10 bases. This CDR3 has 15 amino acids. The germline V gene has CDR1 SGDLS and CDR2 YYNGEE. The ends lost 2 bases at V and 10 bases at J; junction bases unmatched: 9. Here the CDR3 reads CASSVIAGGLGEQFF. CDR3 coding DNA: TGTGCCAGCAGCGTCATAGCGGGGGGCCTAGGGGAGCAGTTCTTC.

The V call is TRBV3-1 (or the pseudogene TRBV3-2), the J call TRBJ1-4, with 10 bases aligning to TRBD1. The CDR3 runs to 15 residues. After removal of 1 base from V and 6 bases from J, the junction contained 2 bases not matched to a gene. The germline gives CDR1 LGHDT, CDR2 YNNKEL (reference sequence). The CDR3 loop reads CASSQVTGGDEKLFF. The CDR3 DNA reads as TGTGCCAGCAGCCAAGTGACAGGGGGCGATGAAAAACTGTTTTTT.

The chain couples TRBV7-3 to TRBJ2-1; D is perhaps TRBD2 (5 bases). CDR3 length: 13 residues. V was clipped by 1 base and J by 8 bases, with 9 bases between them. Germline CDR1 SGHTA, CDR2 FQGTGA. The CDR3 DNA reads TGTGCCAGCAGCTTAAGCCCGGAGGATGAGCAGTTCTTC. It encodes CASSLSPEDEQFF.

The genes are TRBV7-2 and TRBJ2-7; TRBD2 might be the D (5 bases). The CDR3 spans 15 residues. CDR1 and CDR2 from the germline V gene are SGHTA and FQGNSA. Trimming pared 1 base from V and 2 bases from J, leaving 12 bases between. The DNA of the CDR3 is TGTGCCAGCAGCTTAGTGCCCAGCGGAACCTACGAGCAGTACTTC. It codes for CASSLVPSGTYEQYF.

V gene TRBV10-1 combines with J gene TRBJ1-5, with 7 nucleotides matching TRBD1. Per germline, CDR1 WNHNN and CDR2 SYGVQD (reference sequence). With V trimmed by 4 bases and J by 0 bases, 6 bases remained unmatched. CDR3 length: 16 residues. CDR3 residues: CASSAPRGNSNQPQHF. CDR3 DNA: TGCGCCAGCAGTGCGCCCAGGGGGAATAGCAATCAGCCCCAGCATTTT.

This clone was picked up one time. The rearrangement links TRBV18 to TRBJ2-3; no firm D call. This CDR3 is built from 15 residues. Germline V gene sequence: CDR1 KGHSH, CDR2 LQKENI. V lost 6 bases and J 0 bases, leaving 13 bases between the germline ends. CDR3 sequence: CASSLQRTSTDTQYF. As DNA, the CDR3 is TGTGCCAGCTCGTTACAGAGAACTAGCACAGATACGCAGTATTTT. Full variable domain (outside the CDR3, taken from reference TRBV18 and TRBJ2-3): NAGVMQNPRHLVRRRGQEARLRCSPMKGHSHVYWYRQLPEEGLKFMVYLQKENIIDESGMPKERFSAEFPKEGPSILRIQQVVRGDSAAYFCASSLQRTSTDTQYFGPGTRLTVL.

The chain joins TRBV7-2 to TRBJ1-6; perhaps TRBD1 as D (5 bases). V gave up 1 base and J gave up 8 bases, with 12 bases separating them. The CDR3 consists of 15 residues. CDR1 and CDR2 (germline): SGHTA, FQGNSA. CDR3 loop: CASSLVIRGDSPLHF. The DNA for the CDR3 is TGTGCCAGCAGCTTAGTCATCCGGGGGGATTCACCCCTCCACTTT.

The V call is TRBV9, the J call TRBJ1-5, with 7 bases fitting TRBD1. The trim removed 0 bases at V and 1 base at J, leaving 4 bases unmatched. CDR3 size: 16 residues. Germline CDR1 is SGDLS and CDR2 is YYNGEE. CDR3 sequence (DNA): TGTGCCAGCAGCGTAGGGTCAGGGGGGAGCAATCAGCCCCAGCATTTT. This sequence encodes CASSVGSGGSNQPQHF.

This chain uses TRBV4-1 with TRBJ2-1; TRBD2 aligns across 7 bases. CDR3 length equals 15 residues. V lost 0 bases, J lost 7 bases, and 6 bases stayed unmatched. Germline lookup yields CDR1 MGHRA and CDR2 YSYEKL. CDR3 in amino acids: CASSQDRSGVNEQFF. As DNA, the CDR3 is TGCGCCAGCAGCCAAGATCGGAGCGGGGTTAATGAGCAGTTCTTC.

The rearrangement joins TRBV4-2 to TRBJ2-1; 8 bases are shared with TRBD2. This CDR3 has 17 amino acids. The germline V gene encodes CDR1 LGHNA and CDR2 YNFKEQ. The ends lost 4 bases at V and 3 bases at J; junction bases unmatched: 11. The DNA for the CDR3 is TGTGCCAGCAGCCGAGCGCCGGGGGGGGAAAGCTACAATGAGCAGTTCTTC. Translated, it gives CASSRAPGGESYNEQFF.

The chain has TRBV4-3 and TRBJ2-1; possibly TRBD1 for D (6 bases). The CDR3 has 17 residues. Per the germline V gene, CDR1 is LGHNA and CDR2 is YSLEER. V gave up 3 bases and J gave up 6 bases, with 21 bases separating them. As DNA, the CDR3 is TGCGCCAGCAGCCAGTCATGGGCCAGGGTCAGGGGCAATGAGCAGTTCTTC. This sequence encodes CASSQSWARVRGNEQFF.